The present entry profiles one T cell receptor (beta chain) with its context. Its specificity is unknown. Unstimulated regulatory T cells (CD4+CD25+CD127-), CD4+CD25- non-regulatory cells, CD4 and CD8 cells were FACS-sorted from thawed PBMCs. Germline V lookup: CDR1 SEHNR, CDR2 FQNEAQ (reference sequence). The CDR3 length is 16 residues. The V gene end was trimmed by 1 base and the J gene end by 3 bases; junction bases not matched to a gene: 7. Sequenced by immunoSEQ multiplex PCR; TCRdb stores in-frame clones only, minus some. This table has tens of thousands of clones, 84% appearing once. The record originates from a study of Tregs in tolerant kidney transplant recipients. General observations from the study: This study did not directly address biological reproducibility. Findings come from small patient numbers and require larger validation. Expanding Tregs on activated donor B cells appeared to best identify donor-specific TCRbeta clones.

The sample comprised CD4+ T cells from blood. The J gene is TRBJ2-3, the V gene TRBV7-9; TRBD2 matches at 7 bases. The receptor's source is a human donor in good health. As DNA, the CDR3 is TGTGCCAGCAGCTTAGGGGTGGCGGGGGAGACAGATACGCAGTATTTT. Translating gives CASSLGVAGETDTQYF.